This TCR beta chain was found in a study of cytotoxic CD8 clonotypes in ibrutinib-treated CLL. TCRdb's table, derived via immunoSEQ multiplex PCR, lists solely in-frame clones and lacks some. The data show 55,000 to 80,000 clones, with around 60% seen just once and about 14% held by the top ten. The material was PBMCs, obtained after 12 months of ibrutinib treatment. The clonotype comes from a human donor with chronic lymphocytic leukemia.

CDR3 in amino acids: CASTPTRMNTEAFF. CDR3 nucleotides: TGTGCCAGCACCCCGACACGAATGAACACTGAAGCTTTCTTT. This chain connects TRBV6-5 to TRBJ1-1, with unresolved D. Per germline, CDR1 MNHEY and CDR2 SVGAGI. V lost 7 bases to trimming and J lost 0 bases, with 12 bases between them. This CDR3 comprises 14 residues.